A single sample gave rise to the 24 T cell receptor beta chains below, sequenced in a study of CD8+ T cells in alopecia areata. Treatment of the sample: oral pan-JAK inhibitor, 5-10 mg twice daily. The sequencing template was cDNA reverse transcribed from extracted RNA. Repertoires were generated with immunoSEQ multiplex PCR, while TCRdb's copy carries only in-frame clones and drops some. The sample consists of about 200,000 clones, under 70% of them appearing once. Specimen: CD4+ T cells sorted from blood, collected at week 4, from a patient treated with tofacitinib. These receptors were taken from a human donor with alopecia areata.

The chain carries TRBV15 and TRBJ1-1, with D possibly TRBD1 on 5 matching bases. The germline gives CDR1 LNHNV, CDR2 YYDKDF (reference sequence). The V end lost 0 bases, the J end lost 1 base, and 15 bases lay between the germline ends. The CDR3 contains 17 residues. CDR3 nucleotide sequence: TGTGCCACCAGCAGAGATAGGTTCGACAGCGCGAACACTGAAGCTTTCTTT. Residues: CATSRDRFDSANTEAFF.

Note on this clone: Its ends do not fully match the called genes, so a read error is possible. The chain carries TRBV7-7 and TRBJ2-5; D call uncertain. CDR1 and CDR2 from the germline V gene are SSHAT and FNYEAQ (reference sequence). This CDR3 has 14 amino acids. This CDR3 is CASSLGNPQETQYF. In nucleotides, the CDR3 is TGTGCTAGCAGCCTTGGGAACCCCCAAGAGACCCAGTACTTC.

The chain has TRBV25-1 and TRBJ2-3; TRBD2 is a possible D gene (6 bases). Germline loops: CDR1 MGHDK, CDR2 SYGVNS. Trimming shortened V by 1 base and J by 7 bases, and 21 bases separated the two germline ends. The length of the CDR3 is 17 residues. CDR3 bases: TGTGCCAGCAGTGAATTGGGAGTTGCGGACCGGGGGAATACGCAGTATTTT. This encodes CASSELGVADRGNTQYF.

The rearrangement uses TRBV7-2 and TRBJ2-7, with a possible D match to TRBD2 (7 bases). Trimming stripped 6 bases from V and 0 bases from J, with 15 bases between. The length of the CDR3 is 15 residues. CDR1 and CDR2 (germline): SGHTA, FQGNSA. The CDR3: CASSLEGGPSYEQYF. The CDR3 nucleotides are TGTGCCAGCAGTTTGGAGGGGGGGCCCTCCTACGAGCAGTACTTC.

The gene calls are TRBV30 and TRBJ1-5; D might be TRBD1 (6 bases). The V gene's germline CDR1 is GTSNPN and CDR2 SVGIG (reference sequence). V shed 2 bases and J shed 7 bases, with 12 bases lying between them. This CDR3 is 13 amino acids long. CDR3 sequence (DNA): TGTGCCTGGAGTAGGGGGGGCGGACAGCCCCAGCATTTT. Translation gives CAWSRGGGQPQHF.

CDR3 DNA sequence: TGTGCCAGCAGTGAGCAAGGGTTTAACACTGAAGCTTTCTTT. This sequence encodes CASSEQGFNTEAFF. The chain has TRBV25-1 and TRBJ1-1; the D is unclear. V was cut by 3 bases and J by 2 bases, with 10 bases left in between. Germline CDR1 reads MGHDK; CDR2 reads SYGVNS. The CDR3 sequence is 14 residues long.

This chain uses TRBV4-3 with TRBJ1-3, with D hard to call. Germline CDR1 is LGHNA and CDR2 is YSLEER. This CDR3 comprises 15 residues. Trimming took 0 bases from V and 1 from J, leaving 7 bases between them. The CDR3 protein is CASSQDAGSGNTIYF. CDR3 bases: TGCGCCAGCAGCCAAGATGCGGGTTCTGGAAACACCATATATTTT.

The chain employs TRBV5-1 and TRBJ2-5; D assignment may be TRBD1 or TRBD2 (6 bases each). V was cut by 0 bases and J by 5 bases, with 17 bases left in between. This CDR3 contains 16 residues. Germline V gene lookup returns CDR1 SGHRS and CDR2 YFSETQ. The CDR3 protein is CASSLDPGAVEETQYF. In DNA form, the CDR3 reads TGCGCCAGCAGCTTGGATCCGGGGGCGGTCGAGGAGACCCAGTACTTC. The variable domain in full, completed from reference TRBV5-1 and TRBJ2-5, reads KAGVTQTPRYLIKTRGQQVTLSCSPISGHRSVSWYQQTPGQGLQFLFEYFSETQRNKGNFPGRFSGRQFSNSRSEMNVSTLELGDSALYLCASSLDPGAVEETQYFGPGTRLLVL.

The chain is built from TRBV5-6 and TRBJ1-5; D not resolved. V gave up 0 bases and J gave up 4 bases, with 11 bases separating them. Germline V CDR1 and CDR2: SGHDT, YYEEEE. The CDR3 extends over 15 amino acids. The CDR3 is CASSLAEALNQPQHF. In nucleotides, the CDR3 is TGTGCCAGCAGCTTGGCCGAGGCACTTAATCAGCCCCAGCATTTT.

The chain uses TRBV19 and TRBJ2-3, with 9 positions matching TRBD1. Germline assignment: CDR1 LNHDA and CDR2 SQIVND (reference sequence). V lost 4 bases and J lost 6; bases outside the gene matches: 5. The CDR3 is 14 residues long. CDR3 sequence reads: CASSRDRVFDTQYF. CDR3 sequence (DNA): TGTGCCAGTAGTAGGGACAGGGTGTTCGATACGCAGTATTTT.

V and J are TRBV15 and TRBJ2-7, with D unresolved. Trimming removed 5 bases from V and 7 bases from J, with 18 bases in between. Germline CDR1 reads LNHNV; CDR2 reads YYDKDF (reference sequence). CDR3 length equals 14 residues. CDR3: CATSGGPRPVEQYF. CDR3 nucleotides: TGTGCCACCAGCGGTGGACCCCGGCCGGTGGAGCAGTACTTC. The full variable domain, rest sourced from reference TRBV15 and TRBJ2-7, is DAMVIQNPRYQVTQFGKPVTLSCSQTLNHNVMYWYQQKSSQAPKLLFHYYDKDFNNEADTPDNFQSRRPNTSFCFLDIRSPGLGDTAMYLCATSGGPRPVEQYFGPGTRLTVT.

This chain connects TRBV7-2 to TRBJ1-2; the match to TRBD1 covers 8 bases. The CDR3 spans 16 residues. Germline V CDR1 and CDR2: SGHTA, FQGNSA. The V gene end was trimmed by 0 bases and the J gene end by 2 bases; junction bases not matched to a gene: 5. The CDR3 loop is CASSLASRQGNYGYTF. Here the CDR3 DNA reads TGTGCCAGCAGCTTAGCTTCCCGACAGGGGAACTATGGCTACACCTTC.

J is TRBJ2-5 and V is TRBV5-1; no definite D call. The CDR3 sequence is 15 residues long. Trimming took 0 bases from V and 2 from J, leaving 11 bases between them. Germline values: CDR1 SGHRS, CDR2 YFSETQ. The CDR3 DNA follows: TGCGCCAGCAGCTTGGTGGCTACCATGCAAGAGACCCAGTACTTC. Its translation is CASSLVATMQETQYF.

This chain uses TRBV6-5 with TRBJ1-2, with D unclear. V was cut by 5 bases and J by 8 bases, with 12 bases left in between. The CDR3 extends over 12 amino acids. CDR1 and CDR2 (germline): MNHEY, SVGAGI. In DNA form, the CDR3 reads TGTGCCAGCAGTAGTGGACGGTTAGGCTACACCTTC. The encoded protein is CASSSGRLGYTF.

V usage is TRBV20-1 and J usage is TRBJ2-7; D is unclear. Germline CDR1 is DFQATT and CDR2 is SNEGSKA (reference sequence). V was clipped by 6 bases and J by 3 bases, with 9 bases between them. CDR3 length equals 11 residues. CDR3 amino acids: CSARPNYEQYF. As DNA, the CDR3 is TGCAGTGCCCGTCCGAACTACGAGCAGTACTTC.

This chain joins TRBV7-2 and TRBJ2-3; 9 bases align to TRBD2. Trimming took 6 bases from V and 0 from J; bases not matched to a gene: 7. This CDR3 has 16 residues. Germline lookup yields CDR1 SGHTA and CDR2 FQGNSA. The CDR3 coding sequence is TGTGCCAGCAGTTACGTAGCGGGGGTTAGCACAGATACGCAGTATTTT. Protein: CASSYVAGVSTDTQYF.

CDR3 coding DNA: TGCGCCAGCAGCCGGGGACAGGGGCCCGCCGGGGAGCTGTTTTTT. Translation gives CASSRGQGPAGELFF. The V gene is TRBV4-1, the J gene TRBJ2-2, with 10 nucleotides matching TRBD1. The CDR3 has 15 residues. Losses at the gene ends were 4 bases for V and 6 bases for J; bases not matched to a gene: 5. The germline CDR1 and CDR2 sequences are MGHRA and YSYEKL.

A note on this clone: Sequence at one end of the junction differs from germline and may be a read error. J is TRBJ1-2 and V is TRBV7-7; D is unresolved. The CDR3 length is 14 residues. Germline assignment: CDR1 SSHAT and CDR2 FNYEAQ (reference sequence). For the CDR3, the DNA is TGTGCTAGCAGCTTAGCAGGACCGGGCGATGGCTACACCTTC. This gives the protein CASSLAGPGDGYTF.

The chain is built from TRBV7-2 and TRBJ2-1; 8 nucleotides agree with TRBD2. Germline-derived CDR1 and CDR2 are SGHTA and FQGNSA. Trimming took 2 bases from V and 6 from J; bases not matched to a gene: 3. This CDR3 comprises 14 residues. The CDR3 here is CASSLSRGGNEQFF. Here the CDR3 DNA reads TGTGCCAGCAGCTTAAGTCGGGGGGGCAATGAGCAGTTCTTC. The complete variable domain, with remaining parts taken from reference TRBV7-2 and TRBJ2-1, reads GAGVSQSPSNKVTEKGKDVELRCDPISGHTALYWYRQSLGQGLEFLIYFQGNSAPDKSGLPSDRFSAERTGGSVSTLTIQRTQQEDSAVYLCASSLSRGGNEQFFGPGTRLTVL.

The rearrangement joins TRBV6-5 to TRBJ2-7, with 7 bases identical to TRBD1. Trimming cost V 6 bases and J 0 bases; bases outside gene matches: 5. Germline V gene sequence: CDR1 MNHEY, CDR2 SVGAGI. This CDR3 contains 14 residues. In DNA form, the CDR3 reads TGTGCCAGCAGGGAGACAGGGTTCTCCTACGAGCAGTACTTC. Protein product: CASRETGFSYEQYF.

In the case of this clone: A junction boundary mismatches the germline segment, possibly from a read error. This chain joins TRBV10-3 and TRBJ1-1, with a weak D call TRBD1 (5 bases). CDR3 size: 11 residues. CDR1 is ENHRY and CDR2 is SYGVKD in the germline V gene. In nucleotides, the CDR3 is TGTGCCATCAGTCCCGGGACTGAGGCTTTCTTT. This gives the protein CAISPGTEAFF.

This chain connects TRBV19 to TRBJ1-5; D unclear. This CDR3 has 12 residues. The V gene's germline CDR1 is LNHDA and CDR2 SQIVND (reference sequence). V lost 7 bases and J lost 7, with 11 bases in between. CDR3 in DNA: TGTGCCAGTATTCCAAACTCGCAGCCCCAGCATTTT. It codes for CASIPNSQPQHF.

This clone was counted between two and nine times. The DNA for the CDR3 is TGTGCCAGCAGCTCTAGAGGACAAGAGACCCAGTACTTC. Protein sequence: CASSSRGQETQYF. The rearrangement links TRBV7-2 to TRBJ2-5; D is ambiguous. The V and J ends lost 4 bases and 2 bases respectively, with 8 bases between them. Germline V lookup: CDR1 SGHTA, CDR2 FQGNSA. The CDR3 runs to 13 residues.

Points on this clone: The sample holds other DNA sequences that translate to the same CDR3. This chain links TRBV20-1 with TRBJ1-2, with a possible D match to TRBD1 (5 bases). This CDR3 is 11 amino acids long. Per germline, CDR1 DFQATT and CDR2 SNEGSKA (reference sequence). V was pared by 4 bases and J by 5 bases, with 8 bases between. In DNA form, the CDR3 reads TGCAGTGCTACAGGGTTATATGGCTACACCTTC. This sequence encodes CSATGLYGYTF.